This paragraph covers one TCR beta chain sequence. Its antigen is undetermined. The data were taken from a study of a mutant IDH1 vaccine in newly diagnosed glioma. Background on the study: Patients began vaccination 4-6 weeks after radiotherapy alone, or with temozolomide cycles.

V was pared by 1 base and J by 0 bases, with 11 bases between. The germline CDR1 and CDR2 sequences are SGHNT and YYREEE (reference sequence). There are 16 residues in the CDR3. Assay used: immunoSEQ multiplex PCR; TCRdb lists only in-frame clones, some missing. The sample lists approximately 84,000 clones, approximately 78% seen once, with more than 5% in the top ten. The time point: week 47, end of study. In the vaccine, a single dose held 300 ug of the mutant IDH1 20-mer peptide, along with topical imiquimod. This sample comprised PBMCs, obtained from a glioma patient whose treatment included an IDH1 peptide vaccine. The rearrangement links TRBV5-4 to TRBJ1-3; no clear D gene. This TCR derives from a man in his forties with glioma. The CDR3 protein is CASSLRLGVSGNTIYF. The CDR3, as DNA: TGTGCCAGCAGCTTGAGACTCGGAGTCTCTGGAAACACCATATATTTT.